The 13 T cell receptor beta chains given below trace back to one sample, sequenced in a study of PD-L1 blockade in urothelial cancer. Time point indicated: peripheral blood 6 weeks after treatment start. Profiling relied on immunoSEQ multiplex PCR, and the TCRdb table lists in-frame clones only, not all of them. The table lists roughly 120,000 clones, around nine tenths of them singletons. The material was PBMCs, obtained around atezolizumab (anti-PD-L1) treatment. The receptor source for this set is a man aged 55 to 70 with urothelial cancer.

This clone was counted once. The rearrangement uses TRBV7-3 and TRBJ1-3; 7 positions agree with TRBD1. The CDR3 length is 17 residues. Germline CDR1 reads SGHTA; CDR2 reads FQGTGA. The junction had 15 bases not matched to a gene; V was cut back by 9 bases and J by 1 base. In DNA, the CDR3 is TGTGCCAGGAGATACATCAAGGGGGCGCGATCTGGAAACACCATATATTTT. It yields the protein CARRYIKGARSGNTIYF.

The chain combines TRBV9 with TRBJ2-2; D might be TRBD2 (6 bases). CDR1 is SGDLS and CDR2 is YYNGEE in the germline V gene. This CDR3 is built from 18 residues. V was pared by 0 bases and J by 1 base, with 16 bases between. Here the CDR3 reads CASSVDWGRQGNTGELFF. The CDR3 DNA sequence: TGTGCCAGCAGCGTAGATTGGGGGAGGCAGGGGAACACCGGGGAGCTGTTTTTT.

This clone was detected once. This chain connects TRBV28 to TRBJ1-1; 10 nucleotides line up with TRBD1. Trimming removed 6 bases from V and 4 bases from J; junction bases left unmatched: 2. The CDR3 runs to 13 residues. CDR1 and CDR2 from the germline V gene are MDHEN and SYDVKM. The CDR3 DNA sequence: TGTGCCAGCAGGGACAGGGGGAGCACTGAAGCTTTCTTT. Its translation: CASRDRGSTEAFF.

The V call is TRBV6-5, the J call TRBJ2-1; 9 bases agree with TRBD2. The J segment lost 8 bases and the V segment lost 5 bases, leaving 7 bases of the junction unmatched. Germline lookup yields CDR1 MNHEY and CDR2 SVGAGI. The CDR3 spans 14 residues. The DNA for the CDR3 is TGTGCCAGCAGTGTTAGCGGGGGCTTCTATGAGCAGTTCTTC. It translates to CASSVSGGFYEQFF.

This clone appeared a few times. CDR3 nucleotides: TGTGCCTGGAGTGTTCTAGACACCGGGGAGCTGTTTTTT. The encoded protein is CAWSVLDTGELFF. The genes are TRBV30 and TRBJ2-2; D not resolved. V was cut by 0 bases and J by 3 bases, with 5 bases left in between. Per germline, CDR1 GTSNPN and CDR2 SVGIG (reference sequence). CDR3 size: 13 residues.

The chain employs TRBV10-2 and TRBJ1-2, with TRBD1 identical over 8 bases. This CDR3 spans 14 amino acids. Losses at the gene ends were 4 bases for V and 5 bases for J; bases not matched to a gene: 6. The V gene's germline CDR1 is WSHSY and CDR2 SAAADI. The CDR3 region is CASSAGQEIYGYTF. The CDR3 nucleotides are TGCGCCAGCAGTGCGGGACAGGAGATATATGGCTACACCTTC.

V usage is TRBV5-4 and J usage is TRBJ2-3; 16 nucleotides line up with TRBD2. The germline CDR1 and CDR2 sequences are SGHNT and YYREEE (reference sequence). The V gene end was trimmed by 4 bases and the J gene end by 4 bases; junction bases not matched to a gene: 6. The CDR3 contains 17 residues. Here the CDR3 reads CASSPGTSGGASDTQYF. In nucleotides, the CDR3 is TGTGCCAGCAGCCCAGGGACTAGCGGGGGGGCGTCAGATACGCAGTATTTT.

CDR3 amino acids: CAPRGRGATDTQYF. CDR3 in DNA: TGCGCCCCCAGGGGGCGCGGGGCCACAGATACGCAGTATTTT. The chain uses TRBV4-3 and TRBJ2-3, with TRBD1 identical over 8 bases. The CDR3 is made up of 14 amino acids. The V gene's germline CDR1 is LGHNA and CDR2 YSLEER. V trimming: 11 bases; J trimming: 2 bases; junction bases outside the gene matches: 9.

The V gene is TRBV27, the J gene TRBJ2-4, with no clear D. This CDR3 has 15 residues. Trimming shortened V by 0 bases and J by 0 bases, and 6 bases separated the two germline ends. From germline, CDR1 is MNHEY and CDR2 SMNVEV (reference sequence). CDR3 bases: TGTGCCAGCAGTTTATCGCGGATAGCCAAAAACATTCAGTACTTC. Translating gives CASSLSRIAKNIQYF.

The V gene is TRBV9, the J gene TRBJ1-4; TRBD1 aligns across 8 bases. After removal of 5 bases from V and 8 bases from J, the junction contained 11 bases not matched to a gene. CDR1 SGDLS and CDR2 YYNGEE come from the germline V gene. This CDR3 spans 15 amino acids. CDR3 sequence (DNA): TGTGCCAGCAGGGGGGAAGGGACAGGTAAAGAAAAACTGTTTTTT. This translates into CASRGEGTGKEKLFF.

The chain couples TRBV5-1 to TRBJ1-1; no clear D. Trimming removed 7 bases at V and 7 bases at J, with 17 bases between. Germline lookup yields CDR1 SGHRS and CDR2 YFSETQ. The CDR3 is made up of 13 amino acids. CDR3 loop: CASGPGGSSEAFF. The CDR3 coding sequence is TGCGCCAGCGGCCCGGGAGGATCGAGTGAAGCTTTCTTT.

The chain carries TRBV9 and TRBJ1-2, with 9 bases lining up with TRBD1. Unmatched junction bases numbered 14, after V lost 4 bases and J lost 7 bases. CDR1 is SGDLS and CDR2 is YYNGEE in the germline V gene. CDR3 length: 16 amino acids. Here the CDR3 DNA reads TGTGCCAGCAGCCCCTCGCCGGGACAGGGAATTGGTGGCTACACCTTC. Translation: CASSPSPGQGIGGYTF.

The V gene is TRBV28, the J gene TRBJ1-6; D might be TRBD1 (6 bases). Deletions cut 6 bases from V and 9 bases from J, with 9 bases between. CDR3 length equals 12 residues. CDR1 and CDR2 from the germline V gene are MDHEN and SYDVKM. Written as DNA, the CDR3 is TGTGCCAGCAGCCGGACAGCTTCACCCCTCCACTTT. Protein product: CASSRTASPLHF.